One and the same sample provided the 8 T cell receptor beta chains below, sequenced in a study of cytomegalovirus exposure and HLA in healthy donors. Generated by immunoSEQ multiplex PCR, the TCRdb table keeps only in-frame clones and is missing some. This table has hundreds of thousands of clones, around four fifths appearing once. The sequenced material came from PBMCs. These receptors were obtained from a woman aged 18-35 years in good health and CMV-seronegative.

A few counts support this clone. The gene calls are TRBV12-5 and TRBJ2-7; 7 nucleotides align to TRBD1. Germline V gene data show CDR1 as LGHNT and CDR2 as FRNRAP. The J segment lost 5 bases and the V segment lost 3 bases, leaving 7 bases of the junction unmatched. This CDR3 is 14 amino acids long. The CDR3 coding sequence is TGTGCTAGTGGTTTACGGACAGGTCCCCACGAGCAGTACTTC. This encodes CASGLRTGPHEQYF.

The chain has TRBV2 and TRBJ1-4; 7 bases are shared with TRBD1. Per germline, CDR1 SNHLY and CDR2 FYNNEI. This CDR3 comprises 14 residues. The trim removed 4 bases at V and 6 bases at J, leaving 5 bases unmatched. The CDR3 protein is CASSVQGSHEKLFF. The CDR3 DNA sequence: TGTGCCAGCAGTGTACAGGGGAGTCATGAAAAACTGTTTTTT.

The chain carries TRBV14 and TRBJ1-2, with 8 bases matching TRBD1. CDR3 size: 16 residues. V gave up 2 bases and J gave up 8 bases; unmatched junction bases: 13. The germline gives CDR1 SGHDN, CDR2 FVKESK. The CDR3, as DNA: TGTGCCAGCAGCCAAAGCTCTGGACAGGGTACGGGAGGCTACACCTTC. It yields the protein CASSQSSGQGTGGYTF.

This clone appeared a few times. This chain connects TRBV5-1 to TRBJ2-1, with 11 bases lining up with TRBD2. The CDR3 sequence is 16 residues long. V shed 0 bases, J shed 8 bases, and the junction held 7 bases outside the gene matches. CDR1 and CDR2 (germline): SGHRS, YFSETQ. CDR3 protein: CASSLDGTSGWDEQFF. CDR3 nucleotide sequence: TGCGCCAGCAGCTTGGATGGGACTAGCGGTTGGGATGAGCAGTTCTTC.

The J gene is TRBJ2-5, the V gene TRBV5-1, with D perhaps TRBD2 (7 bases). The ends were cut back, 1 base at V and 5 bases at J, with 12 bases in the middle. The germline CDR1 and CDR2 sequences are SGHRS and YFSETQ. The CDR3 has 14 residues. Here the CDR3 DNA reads TGCGCCAGCAGCTTGAGGGGGGGCGGCGAGACCCAGTACTTC. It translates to CASSLRGGGETQYF.

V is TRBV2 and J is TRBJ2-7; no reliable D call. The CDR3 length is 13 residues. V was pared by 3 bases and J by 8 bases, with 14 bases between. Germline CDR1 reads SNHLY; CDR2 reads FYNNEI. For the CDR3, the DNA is TGTGCCAGCAGTGATGAAGTCGGCAAGAAGCAGTACTTC. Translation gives CASSDEVGKKQYF.

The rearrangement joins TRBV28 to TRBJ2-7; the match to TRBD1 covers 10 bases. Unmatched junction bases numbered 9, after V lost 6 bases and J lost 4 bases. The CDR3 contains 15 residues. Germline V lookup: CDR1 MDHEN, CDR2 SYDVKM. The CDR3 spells CASSATGTGVYEQYF. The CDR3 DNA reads TGTGCCAGCAGCGCGACCGGGACAGGGGTGTACGAGCAGTACTTC.

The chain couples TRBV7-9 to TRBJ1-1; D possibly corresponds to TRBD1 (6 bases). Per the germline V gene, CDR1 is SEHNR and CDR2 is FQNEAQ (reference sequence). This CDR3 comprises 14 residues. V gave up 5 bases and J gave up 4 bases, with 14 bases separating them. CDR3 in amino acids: CASSPTRGSTEAFF. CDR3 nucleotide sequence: TGTGCCAGCAGCCCCACGAGGGGGAGCACTGAAGCTTTCTTT.